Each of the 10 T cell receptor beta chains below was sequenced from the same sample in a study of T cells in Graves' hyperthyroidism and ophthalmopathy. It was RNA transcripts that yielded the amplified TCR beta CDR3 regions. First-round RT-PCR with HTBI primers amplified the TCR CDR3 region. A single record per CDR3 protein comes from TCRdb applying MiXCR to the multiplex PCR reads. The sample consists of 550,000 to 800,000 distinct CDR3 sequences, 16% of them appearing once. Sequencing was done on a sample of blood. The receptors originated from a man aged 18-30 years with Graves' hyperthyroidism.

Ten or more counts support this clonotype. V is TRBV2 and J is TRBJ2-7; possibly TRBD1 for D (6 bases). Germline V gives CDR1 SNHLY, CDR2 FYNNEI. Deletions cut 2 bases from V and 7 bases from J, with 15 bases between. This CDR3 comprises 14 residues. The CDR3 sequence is CASSELSTQGEQYF. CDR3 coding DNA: TGTGCCAGCAGTGAACTGTCGACTCAGGGGGAGCAGTACTTC.

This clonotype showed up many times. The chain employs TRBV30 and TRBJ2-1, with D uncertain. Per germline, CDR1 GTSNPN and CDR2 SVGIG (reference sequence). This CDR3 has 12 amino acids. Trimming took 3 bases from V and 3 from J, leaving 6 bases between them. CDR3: CAWRALYNEQFF. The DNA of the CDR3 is TGTGCCTGGAGGGCGCTCTACAATGAGCAGTTCTTC.

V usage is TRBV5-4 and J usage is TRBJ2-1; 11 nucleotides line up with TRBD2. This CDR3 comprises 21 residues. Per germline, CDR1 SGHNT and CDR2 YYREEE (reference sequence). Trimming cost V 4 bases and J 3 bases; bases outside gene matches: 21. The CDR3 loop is CASSLQSGLAGGFGIYNEQFF. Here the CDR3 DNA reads TGTGCCAGCAGCCTACAGTCAGGGCTAGCGGGAGGCTTTGGGATCTACAATGAGCAGTTCTTC.

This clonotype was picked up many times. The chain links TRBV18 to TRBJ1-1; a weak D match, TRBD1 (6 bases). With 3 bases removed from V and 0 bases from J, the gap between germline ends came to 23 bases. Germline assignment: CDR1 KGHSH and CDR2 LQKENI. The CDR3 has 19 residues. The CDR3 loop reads CASSPRRGQETLMNTEAFF. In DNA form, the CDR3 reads TGTGCCAGCTCACCGAGACGGGGGCAGGAGACCCTCATGAACACTGAAGCTTTCTTT.

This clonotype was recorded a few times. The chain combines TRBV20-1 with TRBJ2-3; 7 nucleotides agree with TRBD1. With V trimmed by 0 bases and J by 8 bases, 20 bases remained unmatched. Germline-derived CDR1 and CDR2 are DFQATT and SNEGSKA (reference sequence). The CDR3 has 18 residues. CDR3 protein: CSAREKSEGARLLGTQYF. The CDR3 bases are TGCAGTGCTAGAGAAAAATCTGAGGGGGCGAGGCTCCTCGGTACGCAGTATTTT.

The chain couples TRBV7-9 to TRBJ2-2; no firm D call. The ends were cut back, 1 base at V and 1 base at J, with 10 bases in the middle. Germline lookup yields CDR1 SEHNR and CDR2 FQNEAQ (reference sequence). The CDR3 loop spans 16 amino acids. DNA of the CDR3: TGTGCCAGCAGCTTAGAGGTTGGTGGGAACACCGGGGAGCTGTTTTTT. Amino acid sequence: CASSLEVGGNTGELFF. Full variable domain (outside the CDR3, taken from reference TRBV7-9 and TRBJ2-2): DTGVSQNPRHKITKRGQNVTFRCDPISEHNRLYWYRQTLGQGPEFLTYFQNEAQLEKSRLLSDRFSAERPKGSFSTLEIQRTEQGDSAMYLCASSLEVGGNTGELFFGEGSRLTVL.

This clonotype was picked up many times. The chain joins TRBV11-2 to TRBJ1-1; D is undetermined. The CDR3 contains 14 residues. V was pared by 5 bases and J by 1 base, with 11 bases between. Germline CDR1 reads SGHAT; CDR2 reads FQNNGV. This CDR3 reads CASSPRYTNTEAFF. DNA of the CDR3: TGTGCCAGCAGCCCTCGTTATACGAACACTGAAGCTTTCTTT.

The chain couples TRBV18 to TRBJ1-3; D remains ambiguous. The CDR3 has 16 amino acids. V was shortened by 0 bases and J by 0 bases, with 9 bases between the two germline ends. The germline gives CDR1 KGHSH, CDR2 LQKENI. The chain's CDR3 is CASSPPPGASGNTIYF. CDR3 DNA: TGTGCCAGCTCACCACCGCCTGGAGCCTCTGGAAACACCATATATTTT. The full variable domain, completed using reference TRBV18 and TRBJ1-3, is NAGVMQNPRHLVRRRGQEARLRCSPMKGHSHVYWYRQLPEEGLKFMVYLQKENIIDESGMPKERFSAEFPKEGPSILRIQQVVRGDSAAYFCASSPPPGASGNTIYFGEGSWLTVV.

CDR3 amino acids: CASSPFPGVGNEQFF. CDR3 coding DNA: TGTGCCAGCAGCCCCTTTCCGGGAGTTGGCAATGAGCAGTTCTTC. The J gene is TRBJ2-1, the V gene TRBV7-9; a weak D match, TRBD2 (6 bases). Germline CDR1 and CDR2: SEHNR and FQNEAQ (reference sequence). This CDR3 contains 15 residues. Trimming left V 5 bases short and J 6 bases short, with 17 bases between.

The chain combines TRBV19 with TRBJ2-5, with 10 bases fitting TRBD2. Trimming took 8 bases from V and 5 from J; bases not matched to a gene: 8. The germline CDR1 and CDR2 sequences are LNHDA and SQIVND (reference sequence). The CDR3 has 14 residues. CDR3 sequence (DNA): TGTGCCAGTGCCCTAGCGGGAGAGTGGGAGACCCAGTACTTC. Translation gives CASALAGEWETQYF.